A single sample is the source of the 25 T cell receptor beta chains below, sequenced in a study of T cells in localized non-small cell lung cancer. Using immunoSEQ multiplex PCR, the repertoire was profiled, and TCRdb retains in-frame clones only, with some absent. The profile shows approximately 40,000 clones, approximately 86% of them singletons. Specimen: peripheral blood, collected before any cancer treatment. Receptor source: a man aged 18 to 50 with stage I lung adenocarcinoma.

Only one count was recorded for this clone. The chain employs TRBV11-3 and TRBJ2-1, with D uncertain. V was trimmed by 0 bases and J by 7 bases, leaving 10 bases between them. The CDR3 has 14 amino acids. Germline V gives CDR1 SGHNT, CDR2 YENEEA. The CDR3, as DNA: TGTGCCAGCAGCTTAGAAGCCACGAGGAATGAGCAGTTCTTC. Translating it yields CASSLEATRNEQFF. Filled out from reference TRBV11-3 and TRBJ2-1, the complete variable domain reads EAGVVQSPRYKIIEKKQPVAFWCNPISGHNTLYWYLQNLGQGPELLIRYENEEAVDDSQLPKDRFSAERLKGVDSTLKIQPAELGDSAVYLCASSLEATRNEQFFGPGTRLTVL.

The chain has TRBV5-4 and TRBJ1-5; maybe TRBD1 (6 bases). There are 14 residues in the CDR3. Deletions cut 4 bases from V and 3 bases from J, with 11 bases between. Germline V gene lookup returns CDR1 SGHNT and CDR2 YYREEE (reference sequence). CDR3 in DNA: TGTGCCAGCAGCCGAGGGGGACACAATCAGCCCCAGCATTTT. It specifies CASSRGGHNQPQHF.

The chain joins TRBV2 to TRBJ2-5; TRBD1 agrees at 8 bases. CDR1 and CDR2 from the germline V gene are SNHLY and FYNNEI. CDR3 size: 13 residues. With V trimmed by 7 bases and J by 4 bases, 5 bases remained unmatched. CDR3 in DNA: TGTGCCAGCACCCTGGACAGGGCAGAGACCCAGTACTTC. This codes for CASTLDRAETQYF.

V and J are TRBV30 and TRBJ1-2, with unresolved D. V was shortened by 1 base and J by 6 bases, with 9 bases between the two germline ends. Germline CDR1 GTSNPN, CDR2 SVGIG (reference sequence). The CDR3 runs 12 residues. In nucleotides, the CDR3 is TGTGCCTGGAGTGCCTTCACGGATGGCTACACCTTC. Translating gives CAWSAFTDGYTF.

The chain joins TRBV6-6 to TRBJ2-7; D gene unclear. Germline-derived CDR1 and CDR2 are MNHNY and SVGAGI (reference sequence). The V end lost 4 bases, the J end lost 5 bases, and 18 bases lay between the germline ends. The CDR3 has 15 amino acids. The DNA for the CDR3 is TGTGCCAGCAGTTCCGTGACCTGGGGAAGCCACGAGCAGTACTTC. Translated: CASSSVTWGSHEQYF.

The chain links TRBV7-9 to TRBJ1-4; no reliable D call. Looked up from germline, CDR1 is SEHNR and CDR2 is FQNEAQ (reference sequence). V was cut by 5 bases and J by 8 bases, with 21 bases left in between. CDR3 length: 16 residues. In nucleotides, the CDR3 is TGTGCCAGCAGCCCTGATTTAGAGGGAATAGGGGAAAAACTGTTTTTT. It translates to CASSPDLEGIGEKLFF.

This clone occurred a few times. The chain recombines TRBV19 with TRBJ1-6, with D perhaps matching TRBD1 (5 bases). Germline V gene lookup returns CDR1 LNHDA and CDR2 SQIVND (reference sequence). Trimming left V 6 bases short and J 7 bases short, with 10 bases between. The CDR3 covers 13 residues. The DNA for the CDR3 is TGTGCCAGTAGACGGGGACTGAATTCACCCCTCCACTTT. It specifies CASRRGLNSPLHF. The complete variable domain, with remaining parts taken from reference TRBV19 and TRBJ1-6, reads DGGITQSPKYLFRKEGQNVTLSCEQNLNHDAMYWYRQDPGQGLRLIYYSQIVNDFQKGDIAEGYSVSREKKESFPLTVTSAQKNPTAFYLCASRRGLNSPLHFGNGTRLTVT.

The J gene is TRBJ1-1, the V gene TRBV5-4; D gene ambiguous. CDR1 SGHNT and CDR2 YYREEE come from the germline V gene (reference sequence). This CDR3 is 15 amino acids long. The ends were cut back, 0 bases at V and 2 bases at J, with 11 bases in the middle. The CDR3 sequence is CASSLGSPLNTEAFF. The CDR3 DNA is TGTGCCAGCAGCTTGGGATCTCCACTTAACACTGAAGCTTTCTTT.

The chain carries TRBV5-4 and TRBJ2-5; TRBD2 is a possible D gene (5 bases). The CDR3 is 14 amino acids. Trimming cost V 0 bases and J 4 bases, with 10 bases left between them. Germline assignment: CDR1 SGHNT and CDR2 YYREEE (reference sequence). This CDR3 reads CASSLAGVLETQYF. In nucleotides, the CDR3 is TGTGCCAGCAGCTTGGCCGGGGTGTTAGAGACCCAGTACTTC. The full variable domain, rest sourced from reference TRBV5-4 and TRBJ2-5, is ETGVTQSPTHLIKTRGQQVTLRCSSQSGHNTVSWYQQALGQGPQFIFQYYREEENGRGNFPPRFSGLQFPNYSSELNVNALELDDSALYLCASSLAGVLETQYFGPGTRLLVL.

The V gene is TRBV10-3, the J gene TRBJ1-5, with D possibly matching TRBD1 (5 bases). The length of the CDR3 is 13 residues. The V gene's germline CDR1 is ENHRY and CDR2 SYGVKD. V gave up 4 bases and J gave up 4 bases, with 8 bases separating them. The CDR3 nucleotides read TGTGCCATCAGTGTCCAGGGAAATCAGCCCCAGCATTTT. Protein sequence: CAISVQGNQPQHF.

This chain links TRBV5-6 with TRBJ1-5; TRBD1 might be the D (5 bases). This CDR3 has 16 amino acids. Germline loops: CDR1 SGHDT, CDR2 YYEEEE. V was pared by 2 bases and J by 6 bases, with 18 bases between. The CDR3 nucleotides are TGTGCCAGCAGCTTCAGGGTTTCAAGGTCTCTTCAGCCCCAGCATTTT. Translating it yields CASSFRVSRSLQPQHF. Complete variable domain (other parts from reference TRBV5-6 and TRBJ1-5): DAGVTQSPTHLIKTRGQQVTLRCSPKSGHDTVSWYQQALGQGPQFIFQYYEEEERQRGNFPDRFSGHQFPNYSSELNVNALLLGDSALYLCASSFRVSRSLQPQHFGDGTRLSIL.

The genes are TRBV19 and TRBJ1-4; 7 nucleotides agree with TRBD1. CDR1 is LNHDA and CDR2 is SQIVND in the germline V gene (reference sequence). The CDR3 contains 17 residues. The V segment lost 6 bases and the J segment 4 bases; nucleotides outside the gene matches: 14. The DNA of the CDR3 is TGTGCCAGTAGCCGGGCCCCTCTGGGACAGTATAATGAAAAACTGTTTTTT. Residues: CASSRAPLGQYNEKLFF.

The V gene is TRBV25-1, the J gene TRBJ1-3; no definite D call. The CDR3 has 16 amino acids. V lost 2 bases and J 4 bases, leaving 15 bases between the germline ends. The germline V gene has CDR1 MGHDK and CDR2 SYGVNS. The DNA for the CDR3 is TGTGCCAGCAGTGAACCCAGCGGGTCGTGGGGAAACACCATATATTTT. Encoded protein: CASSEPSGSWGNTIYF.

A single count supports this clone. The rearrangement uses TRBV28 and TRBJ2-7, with D tentatively TRBD2 (6 bases). CDR1 MDHEN and CDR2 SYDVKM come from the germline V gene. CDR3 length: 14 amino acids. The V end was cut by 2 bases, the J end by 2 bases, with 10 bases between. This CDR3 reads CASSLGGVTYEQYF. The CDR3 bases are TGTGCCAGCAGTTTAGGAGGGGTGACCTACGAGCAGTACTTC.

The J gene is TRBJ1-1, the V gene TRBV28, with D uncertain. Germline CDR1 MDHEN, CDR2 SYDVKM. The CDR3 is made up of 14 amino acids. The V and J ends lost 4 bases and 4 bases respectively, with 13 bases between them. CDR3 amino acids: CASSSRVVSTEAFF. The CDR3 nucleotides are TGTGCCAGCAGTTCACGGGTAGTCAGCACTGAAGCTTTCTTT.

The chain carries TRBV7-2 and TRBJ1-2; D gene uncertain. CDR3 length equals 13 residues. V was clipped by 1 base and J by 4 bases, with 7 bases between them. CDR1 is SGHTA, CDR2 FQGNSA, per germline. This CDR3 is CASSLEAIYGYTF. The CDR3 bases are TGTGCCAGCAGCTTAGAGGCCATCTATGGCTACACCTTC.

The chain combines TRBV9 with TRBJ1-2; D not resolved. In germline, CDR1 is SGDLS, CDR2 YYNGEE. Trimming pared 0 bases from V and 0 bases from J, leaving 9 bases between. The CDR3 runs to 15 residues. CDR3: CASSVGAVPNYGYTF. The DNA of the CDR3 is TGTGCCAGCAGCGTAGGGGCAGTTCCTAACTATGGCTACACCTTC.

V and J are TRBV28 and TRBJ1-2, with no clear D. Per the germline V gene, CDR1 is MDHEN and CDR2 is SYDVKM. V was clipped by 4 bases and J by 8 bases, with 5 bases between them. The CDR3 extends over 10 amino acids. The CDR3 protein is CASSWNGYTF. The DNA for the CDR3 is TGTGCCAGCAGTTGGAACGGCTACACCTTC.

V and J are TRBV9 and TRBJ2-7; D could derive from TRBD1 or TRBD2 (5 bases each). V dropped 4 bases and J dropped 5 bases, with 13 bases sitting between them. The CDR3 loop spans 13 amino acids. The germline V gene has CDR1 SGDLS and CDR2 YYNGEE. The CDR3 DNA sequence: TGTGCCAGCAGCCCGTGGGACGTGGACGAGCAGTACTTC. This gives the protein CASSPWDVDEQYF.

The chain uses TRBV19 and TRBJ2-1; 9 bases align to TRBD2. CDR3 length equals 16 residues. The germline V gene encodes CDR1 LNHDA and CDR2 SQIVND (reference sequence). Trimming at V came to 6 bases and at J to 5 bases, leaving 11 bases not matched to a gene. The CDR3 spells CASSWTSAGGNNEQFF. In DNA, the CDR3 is TGTGCCAGTAGCTGGACTTCAGCGGGGGGAAACAATGAGCAGTTCTTC.

The chain joins TRBV9 to TRBJ1-1; D is unclear. This CDR3 spans 14 amino acids. With 1 base removed from V and 4 bases from J, the gap between germline ends came to 11 bases. The germline CDR1 and CDR2 sequences are SGDLS and YYNGEE. This CDR3 reads CASSVIQATTEAFF. The CDR3 DNA sequence: TGTGCCAGCAGCGTAATCCAGGCCACCACTGAAGCTTTCTTT.

Turning to this clone: At the DNA level, this CDR3 is encoded by other sequences in the same sample as well. The chain has TRBV18 and TRBJ1-1; possibly TRBD1 for D (5 bases). V dropped 3 bases and J dropped 1 base, with 6 bases sitting between them. CDR1 is KGHSH and CDR2 is LQKENI in the germline V gene. The CDR3 runs to 13 residues. The CDR3 reads CASSPQGNTEAFF. The CDR3 region has the DNA TGTGCCAGCTCACCCCAGGGGAACACTGAAGCTTTCTTT.

This chain joins TRBV5-1 and TRBJ2-7; 8 bases match TRBD1. The ends lost 0 bases at V and 6 bases at J; junction bases unmatched: 5. The CDR3 has 14 amino acids. Looked up from germline, CDR1 is SGHRS and CDR2 is YFSETQ. CDR3 amino acids: CASSLGTGWFEQYF. DNA of the CDR3: TGCGCCAGCAGCTTGGGGACAGGGTGGTTCGAGCAGTACTTC.

V gene TRBV2 combines with J gene TRBJ2-7; TRBD2 matches at 7 bases. Germline V gene sequence: CDR1 SNHLY, CDR2 FYNNEI. The J segment lost 6 bases and the V segment lost 3 bases, leaving 8 bases of the junction unmatched. The CDR3 extends over 14 amino acids. Here the CDR3 reads CASSEVLGGFEQYF. In nucleotides, the CDR3 is TGTGCCAGCAGTGAGGTTCTGGGGGGGTTCGAGCAGTACTTC.

The chain recombines TRBV9 with TRBJ2-1; D is unclear. Deletions cut 7 bases from V and 0 bases from J, with 5 bases between. The germline V gene has CDR1 SGDLS and CDR2 YYNGEE. The CDR3 spans 12 residues. CDR3 sequence reads: CASEDSYNEQFF. The CDR3 nucleotides read TGTGCCAGCGAGGACTCCTACAATGAGCAGTTCTTC.